This T cell receptor (beta chain) was identified during a study of blood T cells in healthy people across ages. V was trimmed by 5 bases and J by 11 bases, leaving 16 bases between them. CDR3 length: 13 residues. Through a sample-barcoded 5' primer and a J-beta primer mix, a second PCR was run for roughly 6 to 11 cycles. TCRdb independently ran MiXCR on the 5' RACE reads; one entry per CDR3 protein. The sample gives 550,000 to 650,000 distinct CDR3 sequences, about a quarter of which show up once; 3.6% is in the top ten. Drawing of peripheral blood yielded ten milliliters from each donor. This clonotype appeared a few times. This sample also appeared in a second study, on T cells of mothers and their children.

The sample was blood. The TCR was taken from a boy aged 2 to 10 in good health. The V and J genes are TRBV12-3 or TRBV12-4 and TRBJ2-1; D remains unclear. This chain's CDR3 is CASSPPYGMKQFF. In nucleotides, the CDR3 is TGTGCCAGCAGTCCACCTTATGGCATGAAGCAGTTCTTC.